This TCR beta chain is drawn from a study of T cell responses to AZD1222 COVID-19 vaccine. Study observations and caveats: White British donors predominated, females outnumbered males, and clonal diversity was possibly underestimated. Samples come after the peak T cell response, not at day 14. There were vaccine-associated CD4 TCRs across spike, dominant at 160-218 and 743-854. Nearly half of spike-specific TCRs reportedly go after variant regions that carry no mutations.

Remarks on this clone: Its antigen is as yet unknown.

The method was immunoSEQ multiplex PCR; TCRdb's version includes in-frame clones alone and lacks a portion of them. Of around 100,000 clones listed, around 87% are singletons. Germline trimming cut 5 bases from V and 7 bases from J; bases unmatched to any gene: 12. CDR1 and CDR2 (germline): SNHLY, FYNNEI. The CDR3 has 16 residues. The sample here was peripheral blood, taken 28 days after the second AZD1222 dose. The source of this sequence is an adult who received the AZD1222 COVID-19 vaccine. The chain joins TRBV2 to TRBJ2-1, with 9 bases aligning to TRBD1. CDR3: CASSRKRDRVENEQFF. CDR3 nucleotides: TGTGCCAGCAGTCGCAAACGGGACAGGGTAGAAAATGAGCAGTTCTTC.